What follows are 5 T cell receptor beta chains derived from one specimen sequenced in a study of tumor-infiltrating lymphocytes in primary liver carcinoma. Unsorted bulk tissue, about 19-32 mg of it, served as the source for co-extraction of RNA and DNA. The template, approximately 500 ng total RNA, yielded TCR beta cDNA made with a constant-region primer. For TCR beta, libraries were produced by three nested multiplex PCR rounds using slightly modified ARM-PCR. With TRBV1-TRBV30 forward primers and a C-beta reverse primer, the first two PCR rounds were run for roughly 9 cycles each. In TCRdb, the multiplex PCR reads were re-called with MiXCR into one record per CDR3 protein. This repertoire shows 20,000 or so distinct CDR3 sequences, around 81% found once; its top ten account for about 40%. Sample: liver tumor tissue from sampling region 2. As to subset: tumor region T2, inferior pole. These receptors were taken from a woman in her twenties or thirties with primary liver carcinoma and hepatitis B virus infection.

This clonotype was found a few times. A junction boundary mismatches the germline segment, possibly from a read error. V usage is TRBV10-3 and J usage is TRBJ2-1; 8 bases map to TRBD2. Germline V gene data show CDR1 as ENHRY and CDR2 as SYGVKD. CDR3 size: 16 residues. The CDR3: CTISGSAAGAYNEQFF. In DNA form, the CDR3 reads TGTACCATCAGTGGGTCAGCAGCGGGAGCCTACAATGAGCAGTTCTTC.

This clonotype is hyperexpanded within its sample. The chain carries TRBV11-2 and TRBJ2-7; D not resolved. The CDR3 consists of 13 residues. V was cut by 1 base and J by 3 bases, with 7 bases left in between. From germline, CDR1 is SGHAT and CDR2 FQNNGV. As DNA, the CDR3 is TGTGCCAGCAGCTTAGGCTCAAACTACGAGCAGTACTTC. Translated, it gives CASSLGSNYEQYF.

The chain carries TRBV21-1 and TRBJ2-2; the table names TRBD1, a call not compared with the DNA. TRBV21-1 is described as a pseudogene. This CDR3 region has 16 residues. The CDR3 nucleotides read TGTGCCAGCAGCAAGAAGGACAGGGCCCGCGCCGGGGAGCTGTCTTTT. Translated, it gives CASSKKDRARAGELSF.

Points on this clonotype: Compared with germline, one end of the junction differs, possibly owing to a read error. The V call is TRBV7-3, the J call TRBJ2-1; 8 bases are shared with TRBD2. The CDR3 contains 15 residues. Germline values: CDR1 SGHTA, CDR2 FQGTGA. CDR3 DNA sequence: TGTACCAGCAGCCCCACTAGCGGCCCTACGGGCCAGCAGTTCTTC. It specifies CTSSPTSGPTGQQFF.

Remarks on this clonotype: A read error is likely, as this CDR3 ends without the conserved phenylalanine or tryptophan. The rearrangement joins TRBV29-1 to TRBJ1-1; D is unclear. Germline V lookup: CDR1 SQVTM, CDR2 ANQGSEA. CDR3 length: 13 residues. The CDR3 DNA follows: TGCAGCGTTTATCACAGCCTGAATACTGAAGCTTTCATT. As protein: CSVYHSLNTEAFI.